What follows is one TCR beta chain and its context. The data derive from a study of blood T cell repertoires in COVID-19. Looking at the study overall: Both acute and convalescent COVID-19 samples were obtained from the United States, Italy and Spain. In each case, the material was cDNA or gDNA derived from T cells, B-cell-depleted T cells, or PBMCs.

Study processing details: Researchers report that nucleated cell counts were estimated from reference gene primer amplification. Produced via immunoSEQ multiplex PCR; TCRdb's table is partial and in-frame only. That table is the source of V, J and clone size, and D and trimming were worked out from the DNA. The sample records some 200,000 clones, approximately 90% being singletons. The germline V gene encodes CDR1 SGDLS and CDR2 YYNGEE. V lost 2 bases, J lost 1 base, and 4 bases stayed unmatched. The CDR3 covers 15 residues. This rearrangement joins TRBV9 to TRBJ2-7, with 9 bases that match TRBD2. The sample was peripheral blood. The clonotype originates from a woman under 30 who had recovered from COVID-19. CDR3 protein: CASSVNSGSSYEQYF. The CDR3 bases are TGTGCCAGCAGCGTGAATAGCGGGAGTTCCTACGAGCAGTACTTC.